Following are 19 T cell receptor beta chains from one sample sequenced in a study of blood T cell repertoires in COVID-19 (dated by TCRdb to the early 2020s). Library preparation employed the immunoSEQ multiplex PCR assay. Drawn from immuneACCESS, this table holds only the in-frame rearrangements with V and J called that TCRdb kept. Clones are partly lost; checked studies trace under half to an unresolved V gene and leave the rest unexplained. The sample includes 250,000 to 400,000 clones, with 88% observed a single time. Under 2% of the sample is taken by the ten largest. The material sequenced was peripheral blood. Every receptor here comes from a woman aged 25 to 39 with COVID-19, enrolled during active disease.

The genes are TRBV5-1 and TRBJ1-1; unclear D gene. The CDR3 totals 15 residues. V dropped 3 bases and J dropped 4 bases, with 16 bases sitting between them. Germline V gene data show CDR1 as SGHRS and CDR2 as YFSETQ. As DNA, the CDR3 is TGCGCCAGCAGCTCTATAGGAGGGAGTGGCACTGAAGCTTTCTTT. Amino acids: CASSSIGGSGTEAFF. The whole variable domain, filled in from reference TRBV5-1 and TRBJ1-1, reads KAGVTQTPRYLIKTRGQQVTLSCSPISGHRSVSWYQQTPGQGLQFLFEYFSETQRNKGNFPGRFSGRQFSNSRSEMNVSTLELGDSALYLCASSSIGGSGTEAFFGQGTRLTVV.

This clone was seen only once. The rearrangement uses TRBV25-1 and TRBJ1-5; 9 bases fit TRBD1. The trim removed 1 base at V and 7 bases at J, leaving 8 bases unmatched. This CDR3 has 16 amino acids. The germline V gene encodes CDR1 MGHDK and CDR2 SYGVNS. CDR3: CASSESGQGAWQPQHF. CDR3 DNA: TGTGCCAGCAGTGAATCGGGACAGGGCGCGTGGCAGCCCCAGCATTTT.

CDR3 region: CASSPEVRSTDTQYF. CDR3 nucleotide sequence: TGTGCCAGCAGCCCCGAGGTCCGGAGCACAGATACGCAGTATTTT. This rearrangement joins TRBV3-1 (or the pseudogene TRBV3-2) to TRBJ2-3; D unclear. Germline loops: CDR1 LGHDT, CDR2 YNNKEL (reference sequence). Trimming pared 4 bases from V and 0 bases from J, leaving 11 bases between. The CDR3 totals 15 residues.

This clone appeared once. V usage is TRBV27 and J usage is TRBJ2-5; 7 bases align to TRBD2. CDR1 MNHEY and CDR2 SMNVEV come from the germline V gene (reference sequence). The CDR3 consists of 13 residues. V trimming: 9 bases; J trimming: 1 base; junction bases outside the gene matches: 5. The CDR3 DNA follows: TGTGCCAGTGCGGGGGACCTCCAAGAGACCCAGTACTTC. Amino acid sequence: CASAGDLQETQYF.

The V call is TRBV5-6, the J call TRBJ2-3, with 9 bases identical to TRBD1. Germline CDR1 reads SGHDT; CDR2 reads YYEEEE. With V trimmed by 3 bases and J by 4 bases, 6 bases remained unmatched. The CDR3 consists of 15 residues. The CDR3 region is CASSSDRGSADTQYF. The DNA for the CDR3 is TGTGCCAGCAGCTCGGACAGGGGATCCGCAGATACGCAGTATTTT.

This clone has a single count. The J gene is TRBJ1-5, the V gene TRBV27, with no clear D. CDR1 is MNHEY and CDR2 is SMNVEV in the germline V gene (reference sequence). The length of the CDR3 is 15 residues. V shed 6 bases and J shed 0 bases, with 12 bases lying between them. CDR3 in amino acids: CASRKERYSNQPQHF. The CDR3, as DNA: TGTGCCAGCAGGAAAGAGCGGTATAGCAATCAGCCCCAGCATTTT.

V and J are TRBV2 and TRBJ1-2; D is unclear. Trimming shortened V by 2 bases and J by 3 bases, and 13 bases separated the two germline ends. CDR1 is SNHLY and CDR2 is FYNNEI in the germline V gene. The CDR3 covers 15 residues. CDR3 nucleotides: TGTGCCAGCAGTGAAACAGTCTCTTCCCACTATGGCTACACCTTC. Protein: CASSETVSSHYGYTF.

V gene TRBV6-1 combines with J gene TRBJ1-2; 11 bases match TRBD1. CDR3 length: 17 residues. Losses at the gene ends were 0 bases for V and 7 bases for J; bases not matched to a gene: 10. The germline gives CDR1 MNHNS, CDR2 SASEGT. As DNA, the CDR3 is TGTGCCAGCAGTGAAGCGTTACGCGGGACAGGGGGATTTGGCTACACCTTC. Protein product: CASSEALRGTGGFGYTF.

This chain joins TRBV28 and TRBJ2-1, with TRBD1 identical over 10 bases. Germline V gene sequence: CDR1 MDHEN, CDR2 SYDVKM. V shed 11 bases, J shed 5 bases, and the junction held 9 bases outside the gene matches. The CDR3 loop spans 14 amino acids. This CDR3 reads CAGKTGGANNEQFF. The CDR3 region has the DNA TGTGCCGGAAAGACAGGGGGCGCTAACAATGAGCAGTTCTTC.

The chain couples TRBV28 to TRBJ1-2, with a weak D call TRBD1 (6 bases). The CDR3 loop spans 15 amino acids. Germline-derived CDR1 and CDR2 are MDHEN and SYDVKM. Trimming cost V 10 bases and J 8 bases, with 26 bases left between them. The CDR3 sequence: CATVLWAIQGSGYTF. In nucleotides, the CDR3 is TGTGCCACCGTACTATGGGCAATACAGGGTAGCGGCTACACCTTC.

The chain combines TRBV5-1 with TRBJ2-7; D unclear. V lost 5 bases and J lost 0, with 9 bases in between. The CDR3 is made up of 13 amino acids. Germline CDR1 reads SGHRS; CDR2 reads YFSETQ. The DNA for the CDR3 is TGCGCCAGCAGATTTTCGAGCTCCTACGAGCAGTACTTC. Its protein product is CASRFSSSYEQYF.

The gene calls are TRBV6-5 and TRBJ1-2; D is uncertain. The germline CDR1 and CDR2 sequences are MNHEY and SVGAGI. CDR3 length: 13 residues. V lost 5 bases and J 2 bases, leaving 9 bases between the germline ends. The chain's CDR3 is CASSRSSNYGYTF. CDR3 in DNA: TGTGCCAGCAGTCGTTCCTCCAACTATGGCTACACCTTC.

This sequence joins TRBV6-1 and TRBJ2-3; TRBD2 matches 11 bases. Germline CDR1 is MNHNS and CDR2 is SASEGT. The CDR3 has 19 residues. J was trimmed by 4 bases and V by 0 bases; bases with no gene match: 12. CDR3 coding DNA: TGTGCCAGCAGTGAAGCGGTTAGCGGGGGGGCGGGTGTACCAGATACGCAGTATTTT. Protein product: CASSEAVSGGAGVPDTQYF.

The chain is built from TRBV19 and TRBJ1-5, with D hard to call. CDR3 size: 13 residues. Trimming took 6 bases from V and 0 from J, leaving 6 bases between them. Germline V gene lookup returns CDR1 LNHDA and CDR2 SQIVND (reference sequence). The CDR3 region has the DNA TGTGCCAGTAGAGCGGTTAGCAATCAGCCCCAGCATTTT. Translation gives CASRAVSNQPQHF.

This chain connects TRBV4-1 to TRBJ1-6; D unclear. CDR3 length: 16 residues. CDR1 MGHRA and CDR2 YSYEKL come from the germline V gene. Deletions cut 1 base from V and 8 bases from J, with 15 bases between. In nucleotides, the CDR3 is TGCGCCAGCAGCCAAGGGGTGGGCCCACAAGATTCACCCCTCCACTTT. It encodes CASSQGVGPQDSPLHF.

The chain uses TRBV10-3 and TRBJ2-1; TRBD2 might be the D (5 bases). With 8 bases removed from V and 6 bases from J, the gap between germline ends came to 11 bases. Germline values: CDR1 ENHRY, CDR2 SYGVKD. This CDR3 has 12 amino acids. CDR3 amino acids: CAIGPRGNEQFF. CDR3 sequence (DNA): TGTGCCATCGGCCCACGGGGCAATGAGCAGTTCTTC.

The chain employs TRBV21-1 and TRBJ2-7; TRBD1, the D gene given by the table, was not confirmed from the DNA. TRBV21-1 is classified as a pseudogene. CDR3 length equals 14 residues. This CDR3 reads CATKSRGTGSEQYV. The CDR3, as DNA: TGTGCCACCAAATCACGGGGGACAGGGTCCGAGCAGTACGTC.

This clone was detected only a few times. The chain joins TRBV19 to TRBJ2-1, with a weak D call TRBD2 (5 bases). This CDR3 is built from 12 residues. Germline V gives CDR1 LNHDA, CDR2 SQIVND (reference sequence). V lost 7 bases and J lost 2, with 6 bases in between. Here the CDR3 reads CASMEAYNEQFF. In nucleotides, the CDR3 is TGTGCCAGTATGGAGGCCTACAATGAGCAGTTCTTC.

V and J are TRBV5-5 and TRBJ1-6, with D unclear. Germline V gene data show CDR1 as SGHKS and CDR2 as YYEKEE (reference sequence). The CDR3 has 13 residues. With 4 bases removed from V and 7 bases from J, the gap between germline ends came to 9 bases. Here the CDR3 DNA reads TGTGCCAGCAGCCTTGGGAGAAATTCACCCCTCCACTTT. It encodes CASSLGRNSPLHF.